The text below deals with one T cell receptor beta chain. The sample originates from a study of blood T cell repertoires in COVID-19. About the research overall: The United States, Italy and Spain provided the acute and convalescent COVID-19 samples.

Original processing notes: Amplification with reference gene primers provided the estimates of nucleated cell counts. Using immunoSEQ multiplex PCR, the repertoire was profiled, and TCRdb retains in-frame clones only, with some absent. V and J calls and clone size are copied from that table; D and trimming were computed from the DNA. Here the sample spans about 130,000 clones, over 85% being singletons. CDR3 length equals 14 residues. In germline, CDR1 is MNHEY, CDR2 SVGAGI. The V gene end was trimmed by 7 bases and the J gene end by 2 bases; junction bases not matched to a gene: 5. Sequencing was carried out using peripheral blood. The receptor comes from a man over 45 with active COVID-19. The rearrangement joins TRBV6-5 to TRBJ2-5; the match to TRBD2 covers 9 bases. CDR3 sequence: CASTRLAVQETQYF. The DNA for the CDR3 is TGTGCCAGCACTCGACTAGCGGTGCAAGAGACCCAGTACTTC.